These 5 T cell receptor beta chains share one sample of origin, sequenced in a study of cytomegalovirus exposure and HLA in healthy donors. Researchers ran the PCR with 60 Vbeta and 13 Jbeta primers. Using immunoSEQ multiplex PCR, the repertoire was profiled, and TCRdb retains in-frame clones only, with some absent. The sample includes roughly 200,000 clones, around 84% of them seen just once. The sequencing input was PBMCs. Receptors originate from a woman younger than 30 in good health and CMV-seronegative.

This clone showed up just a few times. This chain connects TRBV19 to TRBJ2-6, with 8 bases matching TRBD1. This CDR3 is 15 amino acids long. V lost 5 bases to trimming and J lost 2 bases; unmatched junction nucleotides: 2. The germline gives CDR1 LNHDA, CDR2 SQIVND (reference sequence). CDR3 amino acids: CASSPQGAGANVLTF. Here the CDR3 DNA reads TGTGCCAGTAGTCCACAGGGGGCTGGGGCCAACGTCCTGACTTTC.

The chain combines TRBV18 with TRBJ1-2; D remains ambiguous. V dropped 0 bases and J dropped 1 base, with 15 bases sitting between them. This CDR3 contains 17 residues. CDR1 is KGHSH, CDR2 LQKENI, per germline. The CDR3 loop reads CASSPPAMEGNNYGYTF. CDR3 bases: TGTGCCAGCTCACCACCGGCTATGGAGGGTAATAACTATGGCTACACCTTC.

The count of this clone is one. The CDR3 region is CASSQSGTEAFF. DNA for the CDR3: TGTGCCAGCAGTCAGAGCGGCACTGAAGCTTTCTTT. The gene calls are TRBV6-5 and TRBJ1-1; no reliable D call. Germline values: CDR1 MNHEY, CDR2 SVGAGI. The CDR3 is 12 amino acids. V was shortened by 5 bases and J by 4 bases, with 8 bases between the two germline ends.

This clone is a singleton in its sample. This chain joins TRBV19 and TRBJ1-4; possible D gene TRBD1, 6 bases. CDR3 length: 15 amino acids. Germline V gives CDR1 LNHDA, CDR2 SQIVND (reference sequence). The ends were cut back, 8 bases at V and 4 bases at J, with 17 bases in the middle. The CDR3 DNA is TGTGCCAGTCGAAGAGGGGCAGGGGTTAATGAAAAACTGTTTTTT. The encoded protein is CASRRGAGVNEKLFF.

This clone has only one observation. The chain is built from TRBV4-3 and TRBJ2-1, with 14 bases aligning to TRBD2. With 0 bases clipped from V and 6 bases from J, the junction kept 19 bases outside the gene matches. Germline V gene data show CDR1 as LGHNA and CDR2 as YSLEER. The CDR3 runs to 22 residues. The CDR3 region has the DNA TGCGCCAGCAGCCAAGACGACAGTACGACTAGCGGGAGGGCCGTCTTTGGCAATGAGCAGTTCTTC. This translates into CASSQDDSTTSGRAVFGNEQFF.